A selection of T cell receptor beta chains follows, all from one sample in a study of blood T cell repertoires in COVID-19. Only in-frame clones appear in the TCRdb table, and some are missing; sequencing was by immunoSEQ multiplex PCR. The sample shows tens of thousands of clones, over 65% of them seen only once. The sequencing input was peripheral blood. These receptors originate from a woman between 65 and 79 years old with acute or convalescent COVID-19. The CDR3 runs from the conserved cysteine through the conserved F or W. The D gene is left open where the match is weak. Clone size is stated in some rows and not others, as once, few, many or a class when expanded.

abundance | j_gene | d_gene | v_gene | CDR3nt | CDR3aa
. | TRBJ2-5 | TRBD2 | TRBV19 | TGTGCCAGTAGTATGGGCGGACTAGCGGGGGGGGCCCAGTACTTC | CASSMGGLAGGAQYF
many | TRBJ2-7 | . | TRBV6-5 | TGTGCCAGCAAATTAGGACACCCCACGGGCGAGCAGTACTTC | CASKLGHPTGEQYF
. | TRBJ1-1 | TRBD1 | TRBV9 | TGTGCCAGCAGCGAAACGGACAGGGGTGGGTCTGAAGCTTTCTTT | CASSETDRGGSEAFF
. | TRBJ2-7 | . | TRBV27 | TGTGCCAGCCGGCAATGGGCCGCCTACGAGCAGTACTTC | CASRQWAAYEQYF
few | TRBJ2-1 | . | TRBV27 | TGTGCCAGCAGTACCGGGACTCACTCCTACAATGAGCAGTTCTTC | CASSTGTHSYNEQFF
. | TRBJ1-2 | TRBD1 | TRBV6-1 | TGTGCCAGCAGTGAAGAACGTCAGGGGGCAGTCCGGGGCTATGGCTACACCTTC | CASSEERQGAVRGYGYTF
. | TRBJ2-7 | . | TRBV28 | TGTGCCAGCACACAGGGTTACGAGCAGTACTTC | CASTQGYEQYF
. | TRBJ2-1 | . | TRBV11-3 | TGTGCCAGCAGCTTAGATCTTGGCAGTGTCTCCTACAATGAGCAGTTCTTC | CASSLDLGSVSYNEQFF
. | TRBJ1-4 | TRBD1 | TRBV5-1 | TGCGCCAGCAGCCGGGACAGGCGAAATGAAAAACTGTTTTTT | CASSRDRRNEKLFF
. | TRBJ2-1 | TRBD1 | TRBV9 | TGTGCCAGCAGCCTCTCGACAGGGTTCAATGAGCAGTTCTTC | CASSLSTGFNEQFF
. | TRBJ2-5 | TRBD1 | TRBV5-1 | TGCGCCAGCAGCCCCCGGGACAGGGGGCGTCTGGAGACCCAGTACTTC | CASSPRDRGRLETQYF
. | TRBJ2-7 | TRBD2 | TRBV4-2 | TGTGCCAGCAGCGGGACTAGCGGGGGGTTGACCTACGAGCAGTACTTC | CASSGTSGGLTYEQYF
once | TRBJ1-4 | . | TRBV28 | TGTGCCAGCAGTTCGAATCGGGGGGCAAGTGAAAAACTGTTTTTT | CASSSNRGASEKLFF
. | TRBJ1-2 | . | TRBV28 | TGTGCCAGCGCGACAAGTCACTATGGCTACACCTTC | CASATSHYGYTF
. | TRBJ2-7 | TRBD1 | TRBV14 | TGTGCCAGCAGACCCGGGACAGCGACCTACGAGCAGTACTTC | CASRPGTATYEQYF
. | TRBJ1-2 | . | TRBV25-1 | TGTGCCAGCAGTGAGAGTGACAGGAGCGGCTACACCTTC | CASSESDRSGYTF
few | TRBJ2-7 | TRBD1 | TRBV13 | TGTGCCAGCAGCCCCCGACAGGGTGCCTACGAGCAGTACTTC | CASSPRQGAYEQYF
. | TRBJ1-1 | . | TRBV18 | TGTGCCAGCTCACCACCCCAGGGGACGGGGACTGAAGCTTTCTTT | CASSPPQGTGTEAFF
. | TRBJ2-3 | TRBD2 | TRBV5-6 | TGTGCCAGCAGGGAAGGACTAGCGGGATACACAGATACGCAGTATTTT | CASREGLAGYTDTQYF
. | TRBJ1-4 | . | TRBV7-9 | TGTGCCAGCAGCTTAGCGAAAAATAGTAATGAAAAACTGTTTTTT | CASSLAKNSNEKLFF
. | TRBJ2-2 | . | TRBV19 | TGTGCCAGTAGTATAGATAGGAGCGGGGAGCTGTTTTTT | CASSIDRSGELFF
. | TRBJ2-3 | TRBD2 | TRBV4-1 | TGCGCCAGCAGCCAAGATCCGGGGGCTAGCGGGCGCACAGATACGCAGTATTTT | CASSQDPGASGRTDTQYF
. | TRBJ2-1 | TRBD1 | TRBV18 | TGTGCCAGCTCACCACCAGGACAGGTACACAATGAGCAGTTCTTC | CASSPPGQVHNEQFF
few | TRBJ2-5 | TRBD2 | TRBV5-1 | TGCGCCAGCTCACTAGCGGGGGGCACTAACTACCAAGAGACCCAGTACTTC | CASSLAGGTNYQETQYF
. | TRBJ1-1 | TRBD1 | TRBV11-1 | TGTGCCAGCAGCTTCGACAGGGCAAGTGCTGAAGCTTTCTTT | CASSFDRASAEAFF
many | TRBJ1-3 | TRBD1 | TRBV6-4 | TGTGCCAGCAGAGTACAGGGGAGTCGCTCTGGAAACACCATATATTTT | CASRVQGSRSGNTIYF
. | TRBJ1-2 | . | TRBV4-1 | TGCGCCAGCAGCCAAGATTCCAGGGAGGGCTATGGCTACACCTTC | CASSQDSREGYGYTF
. | TRBJ1-1 | . | TRBV7-2 | TGTGCCAGCAGCTTGAACAGGGAAGGTGAAGCTTTCTTT | CASSLNREGEAFF
. | TRBJ2-7 | TRBD2 | TRBV7-8 | TGTGCCAGCAGCCCGATCGACCGGGACTATTCCTACGAGCAGTACTTC | CASSPIDRDYSYEQYF
. | TRBJ1-4 | . | TRBV4-3 | TGCGCCAGCAGCCAAGCTCGGTCGCGGAAGGAAAAACTGTTTTTT | CASSQARSRKEKLFF
. | TRBJ2-2 | . | TRBV7-2 | TGTGCCAGCAGCTTTGGCAGGCCGAACACCGGGGAGCTGTTTTTT | CASSFGRPNTGELFF
. | TRBJ1-5 | TRBD1 | TRBV7-9 | TGTGCCAGCAGCACAGGGGACAGGGTATCGTACAATCAGCCCCAGCATTTT | CASSTGDRVSYNQPQHF
. | TRBJ2-7 | TRBD1 | TRBV6-5 | TGTGCCAGCAGCACCGGGACAGCCAACTTCAAGCAGTACTTC | CASSTGTANFKQYF
. | TRBJ2-3 | . | TRBV5-1 | TGCGCCAGCAGCTTTGGCGGGATGAGCACAGATACGCAGTATTTT | CASSFGGMSTDTQYF
. | TRBJ2-3 | . | TRBV7-9 | TGTGCCAGCAGTGAGTCAGGGGGCACAGATACGCAGTATTTT | CASSESGGTDTQYF
. | TRBJ2-3 | TRBD2 | TRBV6-6 | TGTGCCAGCAGTCCCCTCGGGGGGAGTGGGACAGATACGCAGTATTTT | CASSPLGGSGTDTQYF